Listed here are 3 T cell receptor beta chains from one sample, sequenced in a study of cytomegalovirus exposure and HLA in healthy donors (dated by TCRdb to the late 2010s). The library was produced with the immunoSEQ multiplex PCR assay. The multiplex PCR relied on a mix of 60 forward primers for TCR Vbeta segments and 13 reverse primers for TCR Jbeta segments. What TCRdb holds here is the immuneACCESS table cut down to in-frame rearrangements. Part of the clones is not present; checked against another copy, under half of the missing clones reflect an unresolved V gene, and the others are unexplained. Across this sample there are more than 95,000 clones, with around 64% seen only once. Of the sample, 2.5% to 3.5% falls within the top ten clones. The sample taken for sequencing was PBMCs. The receptors derive from a man aged 60 to 75 in good health and CMV-seronegative.

This clone turned up a few times. The V call is TRBV30, the J call TRBJ1-1; the D gene is possibly TRBD1 (6 bases). V lost 4 bases, J lost 0 bases, and 12 bases lay in between. This CDR3 is built from 14 residues. Per the germline V gene, CDR1 is GTSNPN and CDR2 is SVGIG (reference sequence). In DNA, the CDR3 is TGTGCCTGGATCGGCAGGGGCATGAACACTGAAGCTTTCTTT. It yields the protein CAWIGRGMNTEAFF.

Note on this clone: At one end the junction does not follow the germline gene, possibly because of a read error. The chain employs TRBV27 and TRBJ1-4; weak D call: TRBD1 (6 bases). Germline CDR1 MNHEY, CDR2 SMNVEV (reference sequence). The CDR3 covers 15 residues. DNA for the CDR3: TGTGCCAGCAGTCCATCCAGGGGACTACATGAAAAACCGTTTTTT. Protein product: CASSPSRGLHEKPFF. The full variable domain, completed using reference TRBV27 and TRBJ1-4, is EAQVTQNPRYLITVTGKKLTVTCSQNMNHEYMSWYRQDPGLGLRQIYYSMNVEVTDKGDVPEGYKVSRKEKRNFPLILESPSPNQTSLYFCASSPSRGLHEKPFFGSGTQLSVL.

The V and J genes are TRBV28 and TRBJ1-2; weak D call: TRBD1 (6 bases). Germline V gene lookup returns CDR1 MDHEN and CDR2 SYDVKM. The CDR3 spans 15 residues. V gave up 6 bases and J gave up 2 bases, with 16 bases separating them. The CDR3 DNA sequence: TGTGCCAGCAGGGACGACGACAGGCCCAACTATGGCTACACCTTC. It codes for CASRDDDRPNYGYTF.